The source of this T cell receptor (beta chain) is a study of brain T cells in children with intractable seizures. Turning to this clone: Its antigen is still unknown.

Whole-study findings and limits: Patients' HCMV serostatus was unknown; virus specificity rests on CDR3 similarity alone. Pre- and post-surgery blood differed in depth, so pre-surgery absences may be undersampling.

The time point denotes: blood from clinic visit 5 months post-surgery; TSC patient then seizure free. Sequencing was limited to surgery cases with top T cell transcript signatures in brain tissue. Before surgery, patients took at least one anti-epileptic drug. The ends were cut back, 3 bases at V and 1 base at J, with 6 bases in the middle. CDR3 length equals 14 residues. The germline V gene has CDR1 MNHEY and CDR2 SMNVEV (reference sequence). The data were produced by immunoSEQ multiplex PCR, yet TCRdb's version contains in-frame clones alone and is incomplete. Among approximately 330,000 clones listed, over 85% were seen once.

This TCR came from a boy younger than two with tuberous sclerosis and intractable seizures. This sample comprised peripheral blood, obtained roughly 5 months after surgery. V and J are TRBV27 and TRBJ2-2; D is perhaps TRBD1 (5 bases). The DNA for the CDR3 is TGTGCCAGCAGTTTTAGGGGGAACACCGGGGAGCTGTTTTTT. Amino acids: CASSFRGNTGELFF.